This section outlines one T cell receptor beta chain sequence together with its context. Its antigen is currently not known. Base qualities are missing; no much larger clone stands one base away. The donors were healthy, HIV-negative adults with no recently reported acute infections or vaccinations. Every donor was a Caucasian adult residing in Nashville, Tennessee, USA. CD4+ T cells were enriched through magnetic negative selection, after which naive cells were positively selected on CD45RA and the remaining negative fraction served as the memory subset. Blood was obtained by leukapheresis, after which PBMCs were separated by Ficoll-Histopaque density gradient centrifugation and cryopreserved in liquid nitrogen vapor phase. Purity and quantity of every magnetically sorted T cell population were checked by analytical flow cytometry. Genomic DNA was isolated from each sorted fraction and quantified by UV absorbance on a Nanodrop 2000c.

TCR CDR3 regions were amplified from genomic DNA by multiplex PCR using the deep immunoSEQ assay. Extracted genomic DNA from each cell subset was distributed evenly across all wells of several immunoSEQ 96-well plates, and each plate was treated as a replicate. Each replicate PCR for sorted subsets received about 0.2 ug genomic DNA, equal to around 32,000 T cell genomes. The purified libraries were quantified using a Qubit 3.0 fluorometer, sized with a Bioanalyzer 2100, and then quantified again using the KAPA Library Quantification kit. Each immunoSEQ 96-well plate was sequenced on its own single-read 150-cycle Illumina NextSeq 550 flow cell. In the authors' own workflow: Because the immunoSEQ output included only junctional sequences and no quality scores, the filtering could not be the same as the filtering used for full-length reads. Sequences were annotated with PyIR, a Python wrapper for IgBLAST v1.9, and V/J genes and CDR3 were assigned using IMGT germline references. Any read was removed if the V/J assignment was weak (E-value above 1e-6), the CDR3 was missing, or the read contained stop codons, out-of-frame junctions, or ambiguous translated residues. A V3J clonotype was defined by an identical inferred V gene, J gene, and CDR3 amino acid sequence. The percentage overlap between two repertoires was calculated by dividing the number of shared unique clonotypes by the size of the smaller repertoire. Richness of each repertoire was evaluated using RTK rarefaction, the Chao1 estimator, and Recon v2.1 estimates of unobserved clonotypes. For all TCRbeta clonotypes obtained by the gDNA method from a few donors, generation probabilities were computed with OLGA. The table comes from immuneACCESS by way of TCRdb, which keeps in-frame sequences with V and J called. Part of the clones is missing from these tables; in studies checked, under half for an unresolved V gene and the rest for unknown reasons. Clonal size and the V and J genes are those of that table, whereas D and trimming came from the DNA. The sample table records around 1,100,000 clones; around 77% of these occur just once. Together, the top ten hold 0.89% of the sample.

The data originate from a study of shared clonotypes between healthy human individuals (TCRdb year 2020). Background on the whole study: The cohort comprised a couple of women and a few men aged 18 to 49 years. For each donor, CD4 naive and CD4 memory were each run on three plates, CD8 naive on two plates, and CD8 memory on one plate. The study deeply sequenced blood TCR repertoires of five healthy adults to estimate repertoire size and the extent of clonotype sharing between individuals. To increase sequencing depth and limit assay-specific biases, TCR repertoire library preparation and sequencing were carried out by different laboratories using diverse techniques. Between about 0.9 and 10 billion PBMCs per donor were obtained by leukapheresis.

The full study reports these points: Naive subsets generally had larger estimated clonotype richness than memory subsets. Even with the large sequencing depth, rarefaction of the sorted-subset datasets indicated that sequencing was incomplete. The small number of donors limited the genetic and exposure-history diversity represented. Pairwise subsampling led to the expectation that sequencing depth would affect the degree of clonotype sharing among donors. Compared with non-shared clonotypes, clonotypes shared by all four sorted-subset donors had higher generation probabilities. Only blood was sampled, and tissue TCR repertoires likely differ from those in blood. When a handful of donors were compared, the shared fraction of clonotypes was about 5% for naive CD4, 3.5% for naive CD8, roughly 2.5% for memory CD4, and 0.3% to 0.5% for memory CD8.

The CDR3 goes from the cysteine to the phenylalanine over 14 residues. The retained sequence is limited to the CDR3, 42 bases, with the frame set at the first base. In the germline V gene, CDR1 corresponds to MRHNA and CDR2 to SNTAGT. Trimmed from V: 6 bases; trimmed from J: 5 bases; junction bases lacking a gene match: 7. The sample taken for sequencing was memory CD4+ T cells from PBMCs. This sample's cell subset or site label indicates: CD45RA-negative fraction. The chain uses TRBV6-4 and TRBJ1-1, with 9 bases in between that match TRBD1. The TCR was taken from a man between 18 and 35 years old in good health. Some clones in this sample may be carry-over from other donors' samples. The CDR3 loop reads CASRAQGAGTEAFF. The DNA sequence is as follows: TGTGCCAGCAGGGCACAGGGGGCTGGGACTGAAGCTTTCTTT.